This passage covers 24 T cell receptor beta chains from one sample sequenced in a study of cytomegalovirus exposure and HLA in healthy donors. PCR involved 60 Vbeta and 13 Jbeta primers. The method was immunoSEQ multiplex PCR; TCRdb's version includes in-frame clones alone and lacks a portion of them. This sample carries 95,000 to 110,000 clones, around 73% of them seen once, and the ten largest clones take roughly 8%. Sequencing was carried out using PBMCs. Receptor source: a man between 25 and 39 years old in good health and CMV-seronegative.

In its sample, this clone was seen a few times. V and J are TRBV23-1 and TRBJ2-1, with 14 bases identical to TRBD2. TRBV23-1 qualifies as an ORF whose function is uncertain. Unmatched junction bases numbered 15, after V lost 2 bases and J lost 6 bases. CDR3 size: 20 residues. Written as DNA, the CDR3 is TGCGCCAGCAGTCAAAACCGACTAGCGGGAGGGTCGGGGGGTCTCAATGAGCAGTTCTTC. It yields the protein CASSQNRLAGGSGGLNEQFF.

The chain couples TRBV5-1 to TRBJ2-7; D perhaps matches TRBD2 (6 bases). This CDR3 is 14 amino acids long. V was pared by 5 bases and J by 0 bases, with 12 bases between. Germline CDR1 SGHRS, CDR2 YFSETQ. For the CDR3, the DNA is TGCGCCAGCAGATTGCCCGGGGGCTCCTACGAGCAGTACTTC. Translation: CASRLPGGSYEQYF.

This clone was picked up a small number of times. The gene calls are TRBV9 and TRBJ1-1, with a tentative D call TRBD1 (5 bases). CDR3 size: 11 residues. CDR1 is SGDLS, CDR2 YYNGEE, per germline. In DNA, the CDR3 is TGTGCGTCCGGAGGGGCTGCTGAAGCTTTCTTT. This translates into CASGGAAEAFF.

This clone was seen more than once but under ten times. The chain links TRBV6-6 to TRBJ1-1, with 10 bases identical to TRBD1. The CDR3 spans 14 residues. CDR1 and CDR2 from the germline V gene are MNHNY and SVGAGI (reference sequence). The V gene end was trimmed by 6 bases and the J gene end by 3 bases; junction bases not matched to a gene: 4. CDR3 region: CASRDGTGDTEAFF. The CDR3 bases are TGTGCCAGCAGGGACGGGACAGGGGACACTGAAGCTTTCTTT.

CDR3 loop: CASSLIDAGGSYNEQFF. CDR3 nucleotides: TGTGCCAGCTCCCTTATTGACGCGGGGGGCTCCTACAATGAGCAGTTCTTC. The chain joins TRBV18 to TRBJ2-1, with 8 bases aligning to TRBD2. The CDR3 has 17 residues. V gave up 6 bases and J gave up 0 bases; unmatched junction bases: 10. Germline CDR1 and CDR2: KGHSH and LQKENI.

The table lists this clone with a few counts. The chain uses TRBV19 and TRBJ1-1; 8 bases are a match to TRBD1. The CDR3 extends over 12 amino acids. Germline loops: CDR1 LNHDA, CDR2 SQIVND (reference sequence). The J segment lost 11 bases and the V segment lost 6 bases, leaving 8 bases of the junction unmatched. CDR3 nucleotide sequence: TGTGCCAGTAGGTATGAGGACAGGGAGGCTTTCTTT. Translation gives CASRYEDREAFF.

This clone has more than one count but fewer than ten. One end of the junction fails to match germline, which may point to a read error. V and J are TRBV10-2 and TRBJ1-1; 10 nucleotides align to TRBD1. Germline CDR1 reads WSHSY; CDR2 reads SAAADI. The CDR3 covers 13 residues. CDR3 in amino acids: CASTEDRGFEAFF. The CDR3 bases are TGCGCCAGCACTGAGGACAGGGGGTTTGAAGCTTTCTTT.

The chain carries TRBV5-6 and TRBJ2-6, with D perhaps matching TRBD1 (5 bases). The CDR3 is 17 amino acids. Per germline, CDR1 SGHDT and CDR2 YYEEEE. Trimming shortened V by 4 bases and J by 3 bases, and 17 bases separated the two germline ends. CDR3 bases: TGTGCCAGCAGCCCGCCCAGGGTCTTAGATGGGGCCAACGTCCTGACTTTC. Its translation: CASSPPRVLDGANVLTF.

The CDR3 loop reads CATTDRAEAGNSPLHF. For the CDR3, the DNA is TGTGCCACGACTGACAGGGCGGAAGCTGGTAATTCACCCCTCCACTTT. V gene TRBV7-9 combines with J gene TRBJ1-6, with 7 nucleotides matching TRBD1. The V segment lost 10 bases and the J segment 6 bases; nucleotides outside the gene matches: 15. This CDR3 comprises 16 residues. Germline CDR1 SEHNR, CDR2 FQNEAQ (reference sequence).

This chain links TRBV30 with TRBJ2-2; D may be TRBD2 (6 bases). The V and J ends lost 0 bases and 0 bases respectively, with 11 bases between them. Per the germline V gene, CDR1 is GTSNPN and CDR2 is SVGIG (reference sequence). This CDR3 has 16 residues. CDR3 coding DNA: TGTGCCTGGAGTGTGGGACTCCCGGCGAACACCGGGGAGCTGTTTTTT. Translating it yields CAWSVGLPANTGELFF.

The rearrangement links TRBV30 to TRBJ2-2; D unresolved. V lost 0 bases to trimming and J lost 1 base, with 6 bases between them. This CDR3 region has 14 residues. The germline V gene encodes CDR1 GTSNPN and CDR2 SVGIG (reference sequence). CDR3 amino acids: CAWSVFLNTGELFF. The CDR3 nucleotides are TGTGCCTGGAGTGTCTTCTTGAACACCGGGGAGCTGTTTTTT.

This clone was observed a handful of times. The CDR3 sequence: CASSPFLAGGYNEQFF. CDR3 coding DNA: TGTGCCAGCAGCCCCTTTCTAGCGGGGGGATACAATGAGCAGTTCTTC. V is TRBV27 and J is TRBJ2-1; 11 bases align to TRBD2. Looked up from germline, CDR1 is MNHEY and CDR2 is SMNVEV (reference sequence). The CDR3 is made up of 16 amino acids. V dropped 6 bases and J dropped 4; count of bases not matched to a gene: 8.

In this sample, this clone turned up once. The rearrangement links TRBV27 to TRBJ1-5; 8 nucleotides align to TRBD1. V shed 5 bases and J 4 bases; nucleotides not matched to a gene: 13. Germline values: CDR1 MNHEY, CDR2 SMNVEV (reference sequence). The CDR3 has 17 residues. The CDR3 DNA follows: TGTGCCAGCAGTCCAGGGGGCGCAGAAAAGAGAAATCAGCCCCAGCATTTT. It specifies CASSPGGAEKRNQPQHF.

The rearrangement uses TRBV9 and TRBJ2-3, with 9 bases lining up with TRBD2. V dropped 3 bases and J dropped 5; count of bases not matched to a gene: 19. This CDR3 is 19 amino acids long. Per germline, CDR1 SGDLS and CDR2 YYNGEE. The CDR3, as DNA: TGTGCCAGCAGCGCGCACCATTTAAATAGCGGGGGCCGCAAAGATACGCAGTATTTT. Translating it yields CASSAHHLNSGGRKDTQYF.

This chain joins TRBV29-1 and TRBJ2-3, with 12 nucleotides matching TRBD1. Unmatched junction bases numbered 7, after V lost 4 bases and J lost 5 bases. Per the germline V gene, CDR1 is SQVTM and CDR2 is ANQGSEA. The length of the CDR3 is 15 residues. Written as DNA, the CDR3 is TGCAGCGTTGCGAAGGGACAGGGGGCCGGAGATACGCAGTATTTT. This sequence encodes CSVAKGQGAGDTQYF.

In its sample, this clone was seen a few times. The chain combines TRBV19 with TRBJ1-1; no definite D call. The V end lost 8 bases, the J end lost 0 bases, and 10 bases lay between the germline ends. The germline CDR1 and CDR2 sequences are LNHDA and SQIVND (reference sequence). The CDR3 length is 13 residues. In DNA form, the CDR3 reads TGTGCCAGTGGTAACTTCGTGAACACTGAAGCTTTCTTT. It codes for CASGNFVNTEAFF.

This clone was counted only a few times. This sequence joins TRBV7-8 and TRBJ1-1; 7 bases are shared with TRBD1. In germline, CDR1 is SGHVS, CDR2 FQNEAQ. The CDR3 is made up of 15 amino acids. V lost 2 bases to trimming and J lost 7 bases; unmatched junction nucleotides: 10. CDR3: CASSLNPTGAFEAFF. CDR3 bases: TGTGCCAGCAGCTTAAATCCCACAGGGGCCTTTGAAGCTTTCTTT.

V gene TRBV6-1 combines with J gene TRBJ1-3, with D uncertain. Germline V gene data show CDR1 as MNHNS and CDR2 as SASEGT. The V end lost 4 bases, the J end lost 0 bases, and 10 bases lay between the germline ends. The CDR3 consists of 15 residues. CDR3 loop: CASSGPRNSGNTIYF. For the CDR3, the DNA is TGTGCCAGCAGTGGGCCCAGGAACTCTGGAAACACCATATATTTT.

This chain connects TRBV5-1 to TRBJ1-2, with a possible D match to TRBD1 (5 bases). V shed 4 bases and J shed 8 bases, with 21 bases lying between them. This CDR3 contains 15 residues. Germline V gene sequence: CDR1 SGHRS, CDR2 YFSETQ. CDR3 DNA: TGCGCCAGCAGCCCCGGTCTGGGGCCGACGCAGGGCTACACCTTC. Amino acid sequence: CASSPGLGPTQGYTF.

This clone was detected a few times. The gene calls are TRBV6-1 and TRBJ2-1; TRBD2 matches 10 bases. Per germline, CDR1 MNHNS and CDR2 SASEGT. After removal of 6 bases from V and 3 bases from J, the junction contained 5 bases not matched to a gene. This CDR3 comprises 15 residues. The CDR3 here is CASRGGLADYNEQFF. The CDR3 DNA reads TGTGCCAGCAGAGGTGGACTAGCGGACTACAATGAGCAGTTCTTC.

The chain employs TRBV7-6 and TRBJ2-3; D is uncertain. CDR1 and CDR2 (germline): SGHVS, FNYEAQ. The CDR3 loop spans 14 amino acids. V gave up 4 bases and J gave up 0 bases, with 8 bases separating them. CDR3 nucleotides: TGTGCCAGCAGCTCCTTTTCTAGCACAGATACGCAGTATTTT. As protein: CASSSFSSTDTQYF.

V gene TRBV27 combines with J gene TRBJ1-1, with TRBD1 matching over 8 bases. With 4 bases clipped from V and 5 bases from J, the junction kept 3 bases outside the gene matches. From germline, CDR1 is MNHEY and CDR2 SMNVEV (reference sequence). CDR3 length: 13 residues. The CDR3 region is CASSWGQATEAFF. In nucleotides, the CDR3 is TGTGCCAGCAGTTGGGGACAGGCGACTGAAGCTTTCTTT.

The chain has TRBV12-5 and TRBJ2-5; 9 bases fit TRBD1. CDR3 length: 16 residues. Germline CDR1 reads LGHNT; CDR2 reads FRNRAP. V lost 6 bases and J lost 3; bases outside the gene matches: 11. The CDR3: CASGPTYDRGEETQYF. CDR3 coding DNA: TGTGCTAGTGGCCCCACTTATGACAGGGGGGAAGAGACCCAGTACTTC. The whole variable domain, filled in from reference TRBV12-5 and TRBJ2-5, reads DARVTQTPRHKVTEMGQEVTMRCQPILGHNTVFWYRQTMMQGLELLAYFRNRAPLDDSGMPKDRFSAEMPDATLATLKIQPSEPRDSAVYFCASGPTYDRGEETQYFGPGTRLLVL.

The chain uses TRBV30 and TRBJ2-1; D not certain. CDR1 and CDR2 from the germline V gene are GTSNPN and SVGIG (reference sequence). The CDR3 has 15 amino acids. Trimming cost V 0 bases and J 4 bases, with 13 bases left between them. The CDR3, as DNA: TGTGCCTGGAGTGTACCGAGCGCGAGATACAATGAGCAGTTCTTC. Amino acid sequence: CAWSVPSARYNEQFF.